The rows below give T cell receptor beta chains drawn from one sample of a study of naive and memory T cell subsets. In TCRdb, the UMI-ligation and nested PCR reads were re-called with MiXCR into one record per CDR3 protein. The sample shows 150,000 or so distinct CDR3 sequences, roughly 22% of them seen only once. The sample comprised naive CD4+ T cells from blood. Every receptor here comes from a human donor in good health. The CDR3 runs from the conserved cysteine through the conserved F or W. Fields, in order: J gene, D gene, V gene, clone size, CDR3 protein, CDR3 DNA. A D gene is named only where the DNA matches it firmly. Part of the rows lack a size; the others show once, few, many or a class for expanded clones.

TRBJ2-7 - TRBV21-1 - CASSKRYRAPLYEQYF TGTGCCAGCAGCAAAAGGTACAGGGCCCCTTTGTACGAGCAGTACTTC
TRBJ2-1 - TRBV12-3/TRBV12-4 few CASSYHNEQFF TGTGCCAGCAGTTACCACAATGAGCAGTTCTTC
TRBJ2-7 TRBD1 TRBV5-1 many CASSNKGTGRAPAYEQYF TGCGCCAGCAGCAACAAAGGGACAGGGAGGGCCCCAGCCTACGAGCAGTACTTC
TRBJ2-7 TRBD2 TRBV27 few CASSKLAGVGQYF TGTGCCAGCAGCAAACTAGCGGGTGTAGGGCAGTACTTC
TRBJ1-5 - TRBV28 - CASSLQGYNQPQHF TGTGCCAGCAGCCTACAGGGCTACAATCAGCCCCAGCATTTT
TRBJ2-7 TRBD1 TRBV12-3/TRBV12-4 few CASSLKGRGREQYF TGTGCCAGCAGTTTAAAGGGCAGGGGGCGAGAGCAGTACTTC
TRBJ1-5 - TRBV7-9 - CASSQNRERQPQHF TGTGCCAGCAGCCAAAACAGGGAACGCCAGCCCCAGCATTTT
TRBJ2-1 TRBD2 TRBV20-1 few CSARNLAETYNEQFF TGCAGTGCCCGGAATCTAGCGGAGACTTACAATGAGCAGTTCTTC
TRBJ2-1 TRBD1 TRBV6-5 few CASSYGTGFDEQFF TGTGCCAGCAGTTACGGGACAGGGTTCGATGAGCAGTTCTTC
TRBJ1-1 TRBD1 TRBV25-1 - CASSESGRGRGGTEAFF TGTGCCAGCAGTGAATCGGGCAGGGGGCGGGGAGGCACTGAAGCTTTCTTT
TRBJ1-5 - TRBV15 few CATSGTRTKSNQPQHF TGTGCCACCAGCGGAACTCGGACGAAAAGCAATCAGCCCCAGCATTTT
TRBJ2-7 - TRBV6-5 few CASSYLRGSYEQYF TGTGCCAGCAGTTACCTTCGGGGGTCCTACGAGCAGTACTTC
TRBJ2-7 - TRBV11-2 many CASSLTGGQWGVEQYF TGTGCCAGCAGCTTAACGGGAGGACAGTGGGGGGTCGAGCAGTACTTC
TRBJ2-1 TRBD1 TRBV12-3/TRBV12-4 - CASSLGTGRFF TGTGCCAGCAGTTTAGGGACAGGGAGGTTCTTC
TRBJ1-1 - TRBV2 few CASSGLRGITEAFF TGTGCCAGCAGTGGCCTCAGGGGCATCACTGAAGCTTTCTTT
TRBJ1-6 TRBD1 TRBV20-1 few CSARGTGANSPLHF TGCAGTGCTAGGGGGACAGGAGCTAATTCACCCCTCCACTTT
TRBJ2-5 - TRBV12-3/TRBV12-4 - CASRGSDSQETQYF TGTGCCAGCAGAGGATCGGACAGCCAAGAGACCCAGTACTTC
TRBJ1-2 - TRBV4-1 few CASGPASTNYGYTF TGCGCCAGCGGGCCTGCCAGCACTAACTATGGCTACACCTTC
TRBJ2-7 TRBD1 TRBV20-1 many CSARDPTGNEQYF TGCAGTGCTAGAGACCCGACAGGGAACGAGCAGTACTTC
TRBJ2-7 - TRBV3-1 few CASFQSGGGSSEQYF TGTGCCAGCTTCCAAAGCGGAGGGGGATCGTCCGAGCAGTACTTC
TRBJ2-7 TRBD2 TRBV6-5 few CASSRPLAGEAYEQYF TGTGCCAGCAGCCGCCCGCTAGCGGGGGAAGCCTACGAGCAGTACTTC
TRBJ1-2 - TRBV20-1 - CSARQVVNYGYTF TGCAGTGCTAGACAGGTCGTCAACTATGGCTACACCTTC
TRBJ2-7 TRBD2 TRBV18 - CASSGLAGEEQYF TGTGCCAGCTCGGGACTAGCGGGAGAAGAGCAGTACTTC
TRBJ1-1 - TRBV29-1 - CSVAAGIEAFF TGCAGCGTTGCTGCCGGGATTGAAGCTTTCTTT
TRBJ1-2 - TRBV5-4 once CASSLRGGILGGYTF TGTGCCAGCAGCTTGCGAGGGGGGATACTTGGAGGCTACACCTTC
TRBJ1-5 TRBD1 TRBV19 - CASSGQGISNQPQHF TGTGCCAGCTCTGGACAGGGAATTAGCAATCAGCCCCAGCATTTT
TRBJ2-3 - TRBV7-2 few CASSRQVDTDTQYF TGTGCCAGCAGCCGACAGGTTGACACAGATACGCAGTATTTT
TRBJ1-5 - TRBV3-1 few CASSYRSGLNQPQHF TGTGCCAGCAGCTATCGATCGGGGCTGAATCAGCCCCAGCATTTT
TRBJ1-5 TRBD1 TRBV6-6 few CASRTGWEPQHF TGTGCCAGCAGGACAGGGTGGGAGCCCCAGCATTTT
TRBJ2-3 - TRBV12-3/TRBV12-4 few CASSLGGSGYTDTQYF TGTGCCAGCAGTTTAGGTGGTAGCGGCTACACAGATACGCAGTATTTT
TRBJ2-5 - TRBV6-6 many CASSYSFTSETQYF TGTGCCAGCAGTTACTCATTTACCTCGGAGACCCAGTACTTC
TRBJ2-1 TRBD2 TRBV6-2/TRBV6-3 - CASRTGTSVNEQFF TGTGCCAGCAGAACCGGGACTAGCGTGAATGAGCAGTTCTTC
TRBJ2-5 TRBD1 TRBV19 - CASSTGQGRETQYF TGTGCCAGTAGTACCGGACAGGGTAGGGAGACCCAGTACTTC
TRBJ1-1 - TRBV3-1 - CASSQEGRGTEAFF TGTGCCAGCAGCCAAGAGGGCCGAGGCACTGAAGCTTTCTTT
TRBJ1-1 - TRBV6-2/TRBV6-3 - CASSYGGQGRIGTEAFF TGTGCCAGCAGTTACGGCGGGCAGGGCAGGATCGGCACTGAAGCTTTCTTT
TRBJ2-1 TRBD1 TRBV4-1 many CASSPRQGNEQFF TGCGCCAGCAGCCCCCGACAGGGAAATGAGCAGTTCTTC
TRBJ2-3 - TRBV5-1 few CASSFTTDTQYF TGCGCCAGCAGCTTTACCACAGATACGCAGTATTTT
TRBJ2-1 TRBD2 TRBV15 - CATSRPLAGSHEQFF TGTGCCACCAGCAGGCCACTAGCGGGATCGCATGAGCAGTTCTTC
TRBJ1-5 - TRBV7-2 - CASSLAPTSNQPQHF TGTGCCAGCAGCTTAGCTCCAACTAGCAATCAGCCCCAGCATTTT
TRBJ1-5 TRBD1 TRBV20-1 - CSARSGQGASNQPQHF TGCAGTGCTAGATCAGGACAGGGGGCTAGCAATCAGCCCCAGCATTTT